Included here is one T cell receptor (beta chain) sequence, with context. These data are taken from a study of blood T cell repertoires in COVID-19. Background on the study: The study drew acute and convalescent COVID-19 samples from the United States, Italy and Spain. T cells, B-cell-depleted T cells, or PBMCs supplied cDNA or gDNA.

Germline V lookup: CDR1 SGHNT, CDR2 YENEEA. The V and J ends lost 6 bases and 5 bases, in that order; junction bases with no gene match: 4. The CDR3 totals 14 residues. Source study methods: By means of reference gene primer amplification, nucleated cell counts were estimated. Sequencing used immunoSEQ multiplex PCR; TCRdb keeps in-frame clones, though not all of them. The V and J calls and clone size were taken over from that table, and D and trimming were inferred from the DNA. Among about 210,000 clones, roughly 86% were seen once, and the ten largest hold 7.5% to 8%. The source material was peripheral blood. The rearrangement joins TRBV11-3 to TRBJ2-2; TRBD2 aligns across 9 bases. The receptor was isolated from a woman between 50 and 59 years old with active or convalescent COVID-19. The CDR3 sequence: CASSRGRGTGELFF. The CDR3 region has the DNA TGTGCCAGCAGTCGCGGGAGGGGGACCGGGGAGCTGTTTTTT. Complete variable domain (other parts from reference TRBV11-3 and TRBJ2-2): EAGVVQSPRYKIIEKKQPVAFWCNPISGHNTLYWYLQNLGQGPELLIRYENEEAVDDSQLPKDRFSAERLKGVDSTLKIQPAELGDSAVYLCASSRGRGTGELFFGEGSRLTVL.